In this sample, the clone carrying this T cell receptor (beta chain) turned up a few times. The authors' processing: Amplifying reference gene primers gave estimates of nucleated cell counts. Assay: immunoSEQ multiplex PCR; the TCRdb copy retains only in-frame clones and omits some. The V and J calls and clone size are taken from that table; D and trimming were inferred from the DNA. The table records more than 25,000 clones, almost 85% of them present only once. These data originate in a study of blood T cell repertoires in COVID-19. Across the whole study: The United States, Italy and Spain supplied acute and convalescent COVID-19 samples. Nucleic acid was either cDNA or gDNA, and it came from T cells, B-cell-depleted T cells, or PBMCs.

V was clipped by 3 bases and J by 8 bases; unmatched bases: 5. Germline-derived CDR1 and CDR2 are SGHNT and YYREEE (reference sequence). The CDR3 length is 14 residues. The rearrangement uses TRBV5-4 and TRBJ1-2, with 12 bases identical to TRBD1. The sample was peripheral blood. The clonotype originates from an elderly man with active COVID-19. The CDR3: CASSSGQGARGYTF. In DNA, the CDR3 is TGTGCCAGCAGCTCGGGACAGGGGGCTCGGGGCTACACCTTC.